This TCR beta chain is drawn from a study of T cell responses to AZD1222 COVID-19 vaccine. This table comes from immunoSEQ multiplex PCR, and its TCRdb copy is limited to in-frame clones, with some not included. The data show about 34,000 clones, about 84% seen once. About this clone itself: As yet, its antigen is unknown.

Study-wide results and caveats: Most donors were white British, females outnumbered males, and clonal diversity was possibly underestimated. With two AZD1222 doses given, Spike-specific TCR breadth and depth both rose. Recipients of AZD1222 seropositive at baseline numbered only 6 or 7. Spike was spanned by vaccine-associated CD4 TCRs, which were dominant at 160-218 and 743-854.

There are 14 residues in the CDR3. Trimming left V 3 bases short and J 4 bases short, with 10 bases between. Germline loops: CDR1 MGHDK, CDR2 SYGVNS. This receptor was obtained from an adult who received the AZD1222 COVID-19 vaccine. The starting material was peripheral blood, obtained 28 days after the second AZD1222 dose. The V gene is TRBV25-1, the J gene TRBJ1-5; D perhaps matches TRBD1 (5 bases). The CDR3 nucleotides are TGTGCCAGCAGTGAGTGGGGCTTGAATCAGCCCCAGCATTTT. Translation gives CASSEWGLNQPQHF.